This TCR beta chain comes out of a study of graft-versus-host responses after intestinal transplantation. Overall study context: All recipients were transplanted with multivisceral, liver-intestinal, or isolated intestinal grafts. The recipients all started with anti-thymocyte globulin induction and then took tacrolimus and steroids for about three years. Overall study results and limits: Some GvH clones were seen earlier in gut or blood, suggesting intestinal origin. Declining HvG levels early post-transplant were linked to peak circulating GvH clone levels.

Profiling relied on immunoSEQ multiplex PCR, and the TCRdb table lists in-frame clones only, not all of them. Counted here are some 100,000 clones, roughly 92% occurring once; the ten biggest clones make up about 0.072%. For this clone: Its antigen is currently unknown.

Trimming took off 3 bases at V and 2 bases at J, with 12 bases between the two ends. CDR3 length equals 15 residues. Germline assignment: CDR1 SGHTA and CDR2 FQGTGA. This clonotype was sampled from a human donor who was the organ donor for an intestinal transplant. This chain uses TRBV7-3 with TRBJ2-3; possible D gene TRBD1, 5 bases. The sequenced sample was unstimulated CD8+ T cells sorted from spleen or lymph node cells, obtained before transplant. CDR3 coding DNA: TGTGCCAGCAGCTTCTCTGGTGGGGCCACAGATACGCAGTATTTT. This sequence encodes CASSFSGGATDTQYF.